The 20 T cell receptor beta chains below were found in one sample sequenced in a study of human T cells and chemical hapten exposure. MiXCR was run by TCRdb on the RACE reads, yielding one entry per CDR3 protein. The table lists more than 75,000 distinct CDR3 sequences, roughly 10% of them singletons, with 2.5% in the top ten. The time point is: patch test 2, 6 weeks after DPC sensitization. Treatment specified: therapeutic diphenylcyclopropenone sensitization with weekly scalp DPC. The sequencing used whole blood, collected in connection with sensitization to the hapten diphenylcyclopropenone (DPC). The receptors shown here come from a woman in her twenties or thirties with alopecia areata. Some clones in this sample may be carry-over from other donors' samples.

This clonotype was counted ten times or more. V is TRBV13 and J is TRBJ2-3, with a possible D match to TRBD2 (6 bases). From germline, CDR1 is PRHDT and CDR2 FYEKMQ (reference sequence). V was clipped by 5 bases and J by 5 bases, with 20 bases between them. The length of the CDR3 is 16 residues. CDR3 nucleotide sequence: TGTGCCAGCAGCCTAGAGCGGGCCGCGGAAAGAGATACGCAGTATTTT. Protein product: CASSLERAAERDTQYF.

CDR3 DNA: TGCAGTGCCCCAATCAGGGAAAGCAATCAGCCCCAGCATTTT. Translated: CSAPIRESNQPQHF. The chain combines TRBV20-1 with TRBJ1-5; tentative D call: TRBD1 (5 bases). V was trimmed by 6 bases and J by 1 base, leaving 13 bases between them. The CDR3 extends over 14 amino acids. Germline CDR1 is DFQATT and CDR2 is SNEGSKA (reference sequence).

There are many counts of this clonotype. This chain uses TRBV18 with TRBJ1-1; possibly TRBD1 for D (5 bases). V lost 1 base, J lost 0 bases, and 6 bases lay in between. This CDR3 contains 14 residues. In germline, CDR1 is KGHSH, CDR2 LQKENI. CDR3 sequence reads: CASSPQGLNTEAFF. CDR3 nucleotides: TGTGCCAGCTCACCACAGGGGTTGAACACTGAAGCTTTCTTT.

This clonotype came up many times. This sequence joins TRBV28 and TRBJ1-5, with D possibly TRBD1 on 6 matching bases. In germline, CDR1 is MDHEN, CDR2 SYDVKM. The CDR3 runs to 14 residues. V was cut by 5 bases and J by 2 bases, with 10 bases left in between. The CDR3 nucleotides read TGTGCCAGCAGTCCAGCAGGGGGCAATCAGCCCCAGCATTTT. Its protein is CASSPAGGNQPQHF.

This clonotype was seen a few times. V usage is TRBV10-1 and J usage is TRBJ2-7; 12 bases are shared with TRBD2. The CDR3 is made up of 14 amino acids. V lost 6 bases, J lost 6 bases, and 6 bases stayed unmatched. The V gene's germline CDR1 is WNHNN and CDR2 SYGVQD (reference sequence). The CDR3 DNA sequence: TGCGCCAGCAGGCCGACTAGCGGGAGAGGCGAGCAGTACTTC. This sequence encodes CASRPTSGRGEQYF.

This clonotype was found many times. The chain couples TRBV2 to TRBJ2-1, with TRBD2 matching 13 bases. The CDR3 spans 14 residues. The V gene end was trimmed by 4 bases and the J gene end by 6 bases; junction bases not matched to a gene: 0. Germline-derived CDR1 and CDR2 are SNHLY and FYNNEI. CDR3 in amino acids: CASSGTSGSNEQFF. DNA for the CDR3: TGTGCCAGCAGTGGGACTAGCGGGAGCAATGAGCAGTTCTTC. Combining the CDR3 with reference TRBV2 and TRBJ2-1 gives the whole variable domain EPEVTQTPSHQVTQMGQEVILRCVPISNHLYFYWYRQILGQKVEFLVSFYNNEISEKSEIFDDQFSVERPDGSNFTLKIRSTKLEDSAMYFCASSGTSGSNEQFFGPGTRLTVL.

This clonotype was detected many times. Here the CDR3 DNA reads TGTGCCAGCAGTTACCAGGGGTCCTACGAGCAGTACTTC. This encodes CASSYQGSYEQYF. V gene TRBV6-5 combines with J gene TRBJ2-7, with a possible D match to TRBD1 (6 bases). The germline gives CDR1 MNHEY, CDR2 SVGAGI. V gave up 2 bases and J gave up 1 base, with 6 bases separating them. The CDR3 has 13 amino acids.

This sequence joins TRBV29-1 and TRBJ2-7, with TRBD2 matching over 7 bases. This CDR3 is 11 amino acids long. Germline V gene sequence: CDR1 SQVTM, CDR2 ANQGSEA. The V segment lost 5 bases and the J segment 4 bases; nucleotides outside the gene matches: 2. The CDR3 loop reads CSVFGGYEQYF. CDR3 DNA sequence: TGCAGCGTTTTCGGGGGGTACGAGCAGTACTTC.

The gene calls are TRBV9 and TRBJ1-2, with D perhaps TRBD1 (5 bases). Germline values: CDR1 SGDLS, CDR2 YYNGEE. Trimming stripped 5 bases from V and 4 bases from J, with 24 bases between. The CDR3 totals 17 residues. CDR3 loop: CASSQGDTLAPIYGYTF. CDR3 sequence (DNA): TGTGCCAGCAGTCAGGGAGACACTCTCGCACCAATCTATGGCTACACCTTC.

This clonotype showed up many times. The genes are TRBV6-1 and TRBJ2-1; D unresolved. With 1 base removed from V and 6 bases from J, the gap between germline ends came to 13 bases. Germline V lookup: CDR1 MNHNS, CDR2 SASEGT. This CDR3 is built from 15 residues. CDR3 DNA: TGTGCCAGCAGTGAAGTACGGGTTCTTGGCAATGAGCAGTTCTTC. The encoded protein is CASSEVRVLGNEQFF.

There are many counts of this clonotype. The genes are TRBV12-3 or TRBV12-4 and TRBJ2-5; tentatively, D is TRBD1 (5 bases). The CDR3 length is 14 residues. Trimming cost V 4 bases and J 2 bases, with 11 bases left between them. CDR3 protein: CASSWMGPQETQYF. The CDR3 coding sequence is TGTGCCAGCAGTTGGATGGGGCCACAAGAGACCCAGTACTTC.

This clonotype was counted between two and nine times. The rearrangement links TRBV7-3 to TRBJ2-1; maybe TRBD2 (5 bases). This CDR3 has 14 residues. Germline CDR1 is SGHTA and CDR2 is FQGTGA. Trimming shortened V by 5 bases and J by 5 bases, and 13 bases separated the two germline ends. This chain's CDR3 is CASSPIPGNNEQFF. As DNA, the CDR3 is TGTGCCAGCAGCCCAATCCCCGGGAACAATGAGCAGTTCTTC. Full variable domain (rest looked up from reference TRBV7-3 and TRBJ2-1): GAGVSQTPSNKVTEKGKYVELRCDPISGHTALYWYRQSLGQGPEFLIYFQGTGAADDSGLPNDRFFAVRPEGSVSTLKIQRTERGDSAVYLCASSPIPGNNEQFFGPGTRLTVL.

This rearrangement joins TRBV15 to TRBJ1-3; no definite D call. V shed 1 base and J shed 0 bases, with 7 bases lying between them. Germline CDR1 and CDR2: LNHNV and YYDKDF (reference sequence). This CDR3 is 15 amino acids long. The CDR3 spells CATSRATGSGNTIYF. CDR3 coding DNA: TGTGCCACCAGCAGAGCGACGGGCTCTGGAAACACCATATATTTT.

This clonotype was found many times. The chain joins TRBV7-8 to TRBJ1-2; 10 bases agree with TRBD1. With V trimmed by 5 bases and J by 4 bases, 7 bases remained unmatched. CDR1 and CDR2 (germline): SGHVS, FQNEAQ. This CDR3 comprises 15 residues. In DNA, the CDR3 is TGTGCCAGCAGCCGGGGACAGGGGCCTGCCTATGGCTACACCTTC. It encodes CASSRGQGPAYGYTF.

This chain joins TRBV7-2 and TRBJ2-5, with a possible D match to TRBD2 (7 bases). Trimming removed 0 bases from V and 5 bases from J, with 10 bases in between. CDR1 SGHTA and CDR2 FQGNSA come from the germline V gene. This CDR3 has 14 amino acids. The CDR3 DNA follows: TGTGCCAGCAGCTTAGCGCGGGGGCGGGAGACCCAGTACTTC. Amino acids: CASSLARGRETQYF.

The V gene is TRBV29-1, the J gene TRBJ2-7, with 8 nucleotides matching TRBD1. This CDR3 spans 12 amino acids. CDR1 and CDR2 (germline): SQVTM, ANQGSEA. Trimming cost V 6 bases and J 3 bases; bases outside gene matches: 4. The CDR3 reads CSVGQGFYEQYF. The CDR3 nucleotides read TGCAGCGTAGGACAGGGTTTCTACGAGCAGTACTTC.

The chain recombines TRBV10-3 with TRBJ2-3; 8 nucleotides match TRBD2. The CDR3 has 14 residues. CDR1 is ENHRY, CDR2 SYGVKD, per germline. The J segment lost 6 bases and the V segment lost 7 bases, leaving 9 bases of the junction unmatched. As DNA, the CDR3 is TGTGCCATCACCGAGCGGGGGATTAGGGATACGCAGTATTTT. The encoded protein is CAITERGIRDTQYF.

The CDR3: CASSPGQGPTGELFF. The CDR3 DNA reads TGTGCCAGCAGCCCGGGACAGGGACCCACCGGGGAGCTGTTTTTT. The chain couples TRBV7-9 to TRBJ2-2; 9 bases map to TRBD1. CDR1 is SEHNR and CDR2 is FQNEAQ in the germline V gene (reference sequence). The V gene end was trimmed by 5 bases and the J gene end by 4 bases; junction bases not matched to a gene: 5. This CDR3 is built from 15 residues.

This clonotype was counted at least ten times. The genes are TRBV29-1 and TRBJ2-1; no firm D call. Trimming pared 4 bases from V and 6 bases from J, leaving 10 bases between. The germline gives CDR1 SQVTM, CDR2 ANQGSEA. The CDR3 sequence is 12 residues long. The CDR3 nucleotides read TGCAGCGTTGTGCGCGGCAGCAATGAGCAGTTCTTC. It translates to CSVVRGSNEQFF.

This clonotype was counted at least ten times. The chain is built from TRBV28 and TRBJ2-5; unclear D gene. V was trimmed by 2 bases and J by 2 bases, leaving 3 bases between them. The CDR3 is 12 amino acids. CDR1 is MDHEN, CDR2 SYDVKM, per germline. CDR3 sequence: CASSLQQETQYF. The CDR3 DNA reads TGTGCCAGCAGTTTACAGCAAGAGACCCAGTACTTC. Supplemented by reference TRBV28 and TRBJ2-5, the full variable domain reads DVKVTQSSRYLVKRTGEKVFLECVQDMDHENMFWYRQDPGLGLRLIYFSYDVKMKEKGDIPEGYSVSREKKERFSLILESASTNQTSMYLCASSLQQETQYFGPGTRLLVL.